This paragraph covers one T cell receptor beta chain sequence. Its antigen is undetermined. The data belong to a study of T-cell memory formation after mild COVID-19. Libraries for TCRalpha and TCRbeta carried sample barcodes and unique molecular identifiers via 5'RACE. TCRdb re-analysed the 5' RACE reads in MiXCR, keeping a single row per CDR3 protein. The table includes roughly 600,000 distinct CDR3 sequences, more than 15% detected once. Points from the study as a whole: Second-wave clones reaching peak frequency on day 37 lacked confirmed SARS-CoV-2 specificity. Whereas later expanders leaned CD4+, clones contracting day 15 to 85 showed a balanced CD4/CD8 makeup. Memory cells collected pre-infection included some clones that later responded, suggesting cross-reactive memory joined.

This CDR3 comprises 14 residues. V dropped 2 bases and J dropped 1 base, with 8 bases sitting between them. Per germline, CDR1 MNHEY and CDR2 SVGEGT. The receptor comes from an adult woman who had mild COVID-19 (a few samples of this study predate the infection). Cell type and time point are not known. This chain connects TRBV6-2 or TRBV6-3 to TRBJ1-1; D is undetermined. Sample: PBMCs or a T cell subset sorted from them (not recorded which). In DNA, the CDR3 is TGTGCCAGCAGTTACCGGACCCCGAACACTGAAGCTTTCTTT. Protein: CASSYRTPNTEAFF.